This note documents a single T cell receptor (beta chain) sequence. Original processing notes: Cell counts per sample came from amplifying reference gene primers. Here immunoSEQ multiplex PCR was the method, and the copy in TCRdb shows in-frame clones only, minus some. For V, J and clone size, that table is used; D and trimming come from the DNA. The data hold roughly 170,000 clones, with 70% to 90% observed a single time. The entry originates in a study of blood T cell repertoires in COVID-19. Study-wide context: Sites across the United States, Italy and Spain contributed samples from acute and convalescent COVID-19. From T cells, B-cell-depleted T cells, or PBMCs came the material, which was cDNA or gDNA.

Trimming removed 4 bases at V and 4 bases at J, with 17 bases between. The CDR3 totals 14 residues. The germline gives CDR1 GTSNPN, CDR2 SVGIG (reference sequence). During active infection, Seattle patients enrolled and were then monitored through disease. The TCR originated in a woman in her forties or fifties with COVID-19, enrolled during active disease. The rearrangement links TRBV30 to TRBJ2-7; a possible D gene is TRBD2 (5 bases). Sequencing was performed on peripheral blood. The CDR3 loop is CAWKDGGPMYEQYF. As DNA, the CDR3 is TGTGCCTGGAAAGATGGAGGACCCATGTACGAGCAGTACTTC.